A single sample gave rise to the 19 T cell receptor beta chains below, sequenced in a study of blood T cell repertoires in COVID-19. Libraries were prepared by immunoSEQ multiplex PCR; TCRdb keeps only in-frame clonotypes and omits some of them. The sample holds over 100,000 clones, 65% to 90% seen once. Sequenced sample: peripheral blood. These receptors were collected from a woman at least 80 years old with active or convalescent COVID-19.

The chain couples TRBV7-9 to TRBJ1-1; perhaps TRBD1 as D (6 bases). V was clipped by 2 bases and J by 2 bases, with 9 bases between them. The CDR3 is 14 residues long. Per the germline V gene, CDR1 is SEHNR and CDR2 is FQNEAQ (reference sequence). The CDR3 coding sequence is TGTGCCAGCAGCTTAAGGGGGATTAACACTGAAGCTTTCTTT. Protein product: CASSLRGINTEAFF.

The rearrangement links TRBV7-3 to TRBJ2-3; possible D gene TRBD2, 5 bases. Germline values: CDR1 SGHTA, CDR2 FQGTGA. The CDR3 loop spans 14 amino acids. V lost 4 bases and J 2 bases, leaving 10 bases between the germline ends. In nucleotides, the CDR3 is TGTGCCAGCAGCTCCGGACTTCACACAGATACGCAGTATTTT. Translated: CASSSGLHTDTQYF.

The rearrangement joins TRBV7-2 to TRBJ1-2, with D perhaps TRBD1 (6 bases). Trimming took off 2 bases at V and 6 bases at J, with 13 bases between the two ends. CDR3 length equals 14 residues. Germline CDR1 and CDR2: SGHTA and FQGNSA. CDR3 loop: CASSLRQESNGYTF. CDR3 sequence (DNA): TGTGCCAGCAGCTTACGACAGGAGAGTAATGGCTACACCTTC.

The J gene is TRBJ2-7, the V gene TRBV29-1; 8 bases are shared with TRBD2. This CDR3 is built from 13 residues. The junction had 5 bases not matched to a gene; V was cut back by 7 bases and J by 0 bases. Germline lookup yields CDR1 SQVTM and CDR2 ANQGSEA. The CDR3 DNA reads as TGCAGCGGAGCTAGCGGGCGCTCCTACGAGCAGTACTTC. It is translated as CSGASGRSYEQYF.

V gene TRBV6-6 combines with J gene TRBJ2-7, with D possibly being TRBD1 (5 bases). In germline, CDR1 is MNHNY, CDR2 SVGAGI (reference sequence). Trimming removed 0 bases from V and 6 bases from J, with 12 bases in between. The CDR3 loop spans 14 amino acids. Written as DNA, the CDR3 is TGTGCCAGCAGTTACTCCCAAGGGGTTCGCGAGCAGTACTTC. Its translation is CASSYSQGVREQYF.

The chain links TRBV7-9 to TRBJ2-1; no firm D call. The germline gives CDR1 SEHNR, CDR2 FQNEAQ (reference sequence). The V end was cut by 3 bases, the J end by 7 bases, with 4 bases between. This CDR3 comprises 11 residues. CDR3 nucleotide sequence: TGTGCCAGCAGCTTTAGAAATGAGCAGTTCTTC. Protein: CASSFRNEQFF.

V usage is TRBV27 and J usage is TRBJ1-5; a possible D gene is TRBD1 (5 bases). This CDR3 contains 15 residues. Per germline, CDR1 MNHEY and CDR2 SMNVEV (reference sequence). Trimming took 6 bases from V and 0 from J, leaving 12 bases between them. The DNA of the CDR3 is TGTGCCAGCAGCAAACAGGAATATAGCAATCAGCCCCAGCATTTT. Amino acids: CASSKQEYSNQPQHF.

The rearrangement uses TRBV28 and TRBJ2-3; 7 bases line up with TRBD2. The CDR3 has 16 amino acids. Germline V lookup: CDR1 MDHEN, CDR2 SYDVKM. Trimming at V came to 1 base and at J to 0 bases, leaving 4 bases not matched to a gene. Here the CDR3 reads CASSLSSGLSTDTQYF. CDR3 DNA: TGTGCCAGCAGTTTATCTAGCGGTCTTAGCACAGATACGCAGTATTTT.

The J gene is TRBJ2-3, the V gene TRBV11-2, with D possibly TRBD1 on 5 matching bases. The CDR3 extends over 15 amino acids. V was shortened by 5 bases and J by 4 bases, with 16 bases between the two germline ends. Germline CDR1 and CDR2: SGHAT and FQNNGV. CDR3 amino acids: CASSQGLETPDTQYF. The DNA for the CDR3 is TGTGCCAGCAGCCAGGGTCTAGAGACACCAGATACGCAGTATTTT.

The chain is built from TRBV2 and TRBJ1-4; TRBD1 agrees at 8 bases. V lost 6 bases and J lost 6; bases outside the gene matches: 0. This CDR3 has 12 amino acids. CDR1 is SNHLY, CDR2 FYNNEI, per germline. CDR3 coding DNA: TGTGCCAGCAGGGACAGGGATGAAAAACTGTTTTTT. It translates to CASRDRDEKLFF.

In nucleotides, the CDR3 is TGCGCCAGCAGCGCTAGGACTAGCGGGAGAGGCGCTGAGCAGTTCTTC. This gives the protein CASSARTSGRGAEQFF. The genes are TRBV5-1 and TRBJ2-1, with 13 bases matching TRBD2. V was clipped by 4 bases and J by 9 bases; unmatched bases: 10. Germline assignment: CDR1 SGHRS and CDR2 YFSETQ. The CDR3 is 16 amino acids. The whole variable domain, filled in from reference TRBV5-1 and TRBJ2-1, reads KAGVTQTPRYLIKTRGQQVTLSCSPISGHRSVSWYQQTPGQGLQFLFEYFSETQRNKGNFPGRFSGRQFSNSRSEMNVSTLELGDSALYLCASSARTSGRGAEQFFGPGTRLTVL.

In this sample, this clone turned up once. The chain joins TRBV24-1 to TRBJ2-3; TRBD2 might be the D (6 bases). CDR1 and CDR2 (germline): KGHDR, SFDVKD. The CDR3 runs 17 residues. V was trimmed by 3 bases and J by 0 bases, leaving 15 bases between them. DNA of the CDR3: TGTGCCACCAGTGATCCCCGGACTAACCCTAGCACAGATACGCAGTATTTT. Protein sequence: CATSDPRTNPSTDTQYF.

The V gene is TRBV5-4, the J gene TRBJ2-3, with a tentative D call TRBD2 (5 bases). The CDR3 sequence is 14 residues long. V was clipped by 5 bases and J by 3 bases, with 13 bases between them. CDR1 and CDR2 from the germline V gene are SGHNT and YYREEE (reference sequence). The CDR3 nucleotides read TGTGCCAGCAGTGGGAGAGGTGGGACAGATACGCAGTATTTT. This translates into CASSGRGGTDTQYF.

The V call is TRBV5-1, the J call TRBJ2-2; a weak D match, TRBD1 (7 bases). Trimming shortened V by 2 bases and J by 6 bases, and 23 bases separated the two germline ends. The CDR3 extends over 18 amino acids. Per the germline V gene, CDR1 is SGHRS and CDR2 is YFSETQ. The CDR3 DNA is TGCGCCAGCAGCTTCATGGGACAGATAGCCGGAGGGGCCGGGGAGCTGTTTTTT. Its protein is CASSFMGQIAGGAGELFF.

The CDR3 is CASSRSGRVGDTQYF. CDR3 in DNA: TGTGCCAGCAGTCGTAGCGGGAGGGTTGGAGATACGCAGTATTTT. The rearrangement uses TRBV28 and TRBJ2-3, with TRBD2 matching 11 bases. In germline, CDR1 is MDHEN, CDR2 SYDVKM. The CDR3 runs to 15 residues. The V gene end was trimmed by 5 bases and the J gene end by 5 bases; junction bases not matched to a gene: 6.

V and J are TRBV5-1 and TRBJ2-7; 8 positions agree with TRBD2. Trimming took 4 bases from V and 5 from J; bases not matched to a gene: 14. This CDR3 region has 16 residues. Germline CDR1 is SGHRS and CDR2 is YFSETQ. CDR3 residues: CASSPGGRSAFDEQYF. The DNA of the CDR3 is TGCGCCAGCAGCCCGGGCGGGAGGTCGGCTTTTGACGAGCAGTACTTC. Together with reference TRBV5-1 and TRBJ2-7, the CDR3 gives the full variable domain: KAGVTQTPRYLIKTRGQQVTLSCSPISGHRSVSWYQQTPGQGLQFLFEYFSETQRNKGNFPGRFSGRQFSNSRSEMNVSTLELGDSALYLCASSPGGRSAFDEQYFGPGTRLTVT.

This clone was recorded once. V gene TRBV15 combines with J gene TRBJ1-1; D is uncertain. CDR3 size: 13 residues. The ends were cut back, 0 bases at V and 4 bases at J, with 6 bases in the middle. The germline V gene has CDR1 LNHNV and CDR2 YYDKDF (reference sequence). The CDR3 bases are TGTGCCACCAGCAGAGACAGTTTCACTGAAGCTTTCTTT. This gives the protein CATSRDSFTEAFF.

V usage is TRBV6-5 and J usage is TRBJ1-2; 8 nucleotides agree with TRBD1. The CDR3 length is 14 residues. J gave up 3 bases and V 0 bases, and 0 bases lay outside the gene matches. The germline CDR1 and CDR2 sequences are MNHEY and SVGAGI. This CDR3 is CASSYSTGDYGYTF. CDR3 sequence (DNA): TGTGCCAGCAGTTACTCGACAGGGGACTATGGCTACACCTTC.

This clone showed up just once. This rearrangement joins TRBV18 to TRBJ2-1; tentative D call: TRBD2 (6 bases). CDR3 length equals 13 residues. The V gene lost 3 bases and the J gene lost 4 bases, with 7 bases spanning the gap. CDR1 and CDR2 (germline): KGHSH, LQKENI. The CDR3, as DNA: TGTGCCAGCTCACCGGGAGGTTACAATGAGCAGTTCTTC. Residues: CASSPGGYNEQFF.